The present entry profiles one TCR beta chain with its context. Its antigen is not identified. Peripheral blood came from all dose cohorts at three timepoints. Profiled with immunoSEQ multiplex PCR; TCRdb holds only in-frame clones, not every one. The sample lists about 81,000 clones, approximately 94% occurring once. The germline gives CDR1 SGHRS, CDR2 YFSETQ. V dropped 2 bases and J dropped 1; count of bases not matched to a gene: 2. This CDR3 is 17 amino acids long. This sample is drawn from a study of OX40 agonist ivuxolimab in advanced cancers. Study overall: Three patients, one with hepatocellular carcinoma and two with cutaneous melanoma, responded partially.

Notes on the study in general: Clonal expansion was seen in CD4+ and CD8+ blood T cells by week 6 at 0.1 to 3.0 mg/kg.

This clonotype was sampled from an adult with an advanced solid tumor such as melanoma, head and neck, liver or kidney cancer. Sequenced here: CD4+ or CD8+ T cells sorted from blood, sampled in a trial of the OX40 agonist ivuxolimab. V gene TRBV5-1 combines with J gene TRBJ2-4; the match to TRBD2 covers 14 bases. In DNA form, the CDR3 reads TGCGCCAGCAGCTTTTGGACTAGCGGGAGGGCCAAAAACATTCAGTACTTC. Protein: CASSFWTSGRAKNIQYF.